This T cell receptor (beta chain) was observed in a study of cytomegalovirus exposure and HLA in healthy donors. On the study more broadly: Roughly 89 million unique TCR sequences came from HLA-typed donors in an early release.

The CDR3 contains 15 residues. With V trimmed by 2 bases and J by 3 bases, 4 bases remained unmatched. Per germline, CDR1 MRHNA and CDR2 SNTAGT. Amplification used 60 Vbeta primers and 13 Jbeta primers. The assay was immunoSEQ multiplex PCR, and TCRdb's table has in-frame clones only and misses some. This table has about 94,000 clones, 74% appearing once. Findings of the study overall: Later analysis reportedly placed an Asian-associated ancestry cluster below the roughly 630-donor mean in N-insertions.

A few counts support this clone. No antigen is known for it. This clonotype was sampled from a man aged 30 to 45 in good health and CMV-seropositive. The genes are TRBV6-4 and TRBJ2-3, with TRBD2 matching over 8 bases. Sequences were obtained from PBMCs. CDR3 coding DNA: TGTGCCAGCAGTGACACGGGGGGGGCAACAGATACGCAGTATTTT. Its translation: CASSDTGGATDTQYF.